The entry that follows covers one T cell receptor beta chain sequence. This clonotype has only a few counts. Its antigen is still unknown. There are no base qualities to consult, and no much larger clone falls within one base. From a lookup of the germline V gene (reference sequence), CDR1 and CDR2 are LNHNV and YYDKDF. Taken from cysteine to phenylalanine, the CDR3 has 13 residues. Only the CDR3 DNA is retained, 39 bases long and in frame from the first base. The data belong to a study of blood T cells in healthy people across ages (dated by TCRdb to about 2015). Study-wide context: In model experiments, template switching captured roughly one uniquely barcoded TCR beta cDNA molecule for every two T cells. For two donors (one aged 18 to 29 and one aged 80 or older), the study analyzed two additional independent replicas of 1 million unique cDNA reads from the same blood draw. Age-related changes in TCR beta repertoire diversity were measured in the study by deep sequencing normalized with unique cDNA molecular identifiers. The donors were split into four age groups: young (average approximately 16 years), middle-aged (roughly 42), aged (about 62) and long-lived (roughly 77).

The donors were under 40 Caucasian individuals from Russia, aged roughly 6 to 90 years, who were systemically healthy. Each donor gave ten milliliters of peripheral blood, collected into EDTA-treated Vacutainer tubes. Ficoll-Paque density-gradient centrifugation was used to isolate PBMCs, with at least 6.5 million per sample. Trizol reagent was used to extract total RNA from the PBMCs, yielding at least 5.5 micrograms per sample. Naive CD45RAhigh/CD27high T cell percentages were measured by flow cytometry on a PBMC aliquot from every donor. The library was built by means of 5' RACE. Reads for this sample came from an Illumina HiSeq 2500. The second PCR ran for roughly 7 to 11 cycles and used a J-beta primer mix along with a sample-barcoded 5' primer. A unique molecular identifier was introduced onto each TCR beta cDNA molecule by a template-switch 5' adaptor carrying 12 random nucleotides. Each sample yielded at least 2.5 million CDR3-containing paired-end reads. All of the RNA was converted into first-strand cDNA using the Mint cDNA synthesis kit, with a TRBC-specific oligonucleotide serving as the primer. Following uracil-DNA glycosylase treatment, all cDNA underwent a first 18-cycle PCR with the universal primers M1SS and BC2_uni_R. The authors' analysis ran thus. Normalization of each sample was performed by random selection of 1 million high-quality reads, each carrying a distinct molecular identifier. Instead of being binned into consensus sequences, reads that shared molecular identifiers were thrown out. MiTCR, run with a Q25 quality threshold and the strictest error-elimination algorithm, handled CDR3 identification, clonotype clustering and error correction. A nonparametric unseen species model with Euler transformation was used to estimate lower-bound total TCR beta diversity. The public reads were quality trimmed at Q25 with fastp and then assembled into clones with MiXCR by TCRdb, keeping productive beta chains. Rows matching on CDR3 protein sequence are summarized as one entry with the most common DNA and genes. What appears here as the V and J calls and clone size reflects TCRdb's work, not the paper's. The sample contains some 1,000,000 distinct CDR3 sequences, 25% of them found a single time. The biggest ten clones account for about 0.72% of the sample.

Results the study describes overall, beyond this receptor: The CMV infection status of donors was not known, potentially confounding age-related changes in expanded clonotypes. Observed TCR beta diversity correlated strongly with the percentage of naive T cells measured by flow cytometry. Bulk unsorted PBMC profiling prevented conclusive comparison of naive and antigen-experienced compartments. Total diversity estimates from one million sequenced T cells were considered lower bounds and underestimates. As age increased, observed TCR beta diversity per million T cells dropped in a roughly linear way, and a significant reduction was already evident by age 40. Compared with the aged group, the long-lived group had more naive CD4+ T cells, fewer expanded clones and increased TCR diversity, a pattern suggesting age selection.

The sample was also reused in another study, on T cells of mothers and their children. As that second study puts it: Donors were nine systemically healthy Caucasian individuals: three mothers and their six children. cDNA synthesis consumed the entire amount of extracted RNA, loaded at approximately 1.6 ug RNA in each 15 ul reaction. In the second PCR, the M1S primer introduced both the sample barcodes and 2-4 random nucleotides. More than 8 million TCR beta CDR3 reads were obtained from each mother, and about 3 million reads were obtained from each child. Thymic selection shapes the output of TCR recombination in a similar way in related and unrelated pairs, and inherited differences have a minor effect. Normalized repertoire overlap was always slightly but never significantly higher in related than unrelated mother-child pairs. With a sensitivity of about 100 clones per million clonotypes, no persistent microchimeric T cell clones were detected. In the study, deep NGS was used to compare the TCR beta repertoires of mothers and children, and features distinguishing related mother-child pairs from unrelated individuals were sought. On average, the children were roughly 12 +/- 4 years old, while the mothers were around 42 +/- 4 years old. Libraries were sequenced on Illumina HiSeq 2000 with 100+100 nt paired-end reads after adapter ligation with NEBNext reagents. To prevent cross-contamination, the mother and child libraries were prepared one month apart and sequenced in separate runs. For each donor, between about 500,000 and 2,200,000 distinct TCR beta clonotypes were identified. Naive TCR beta clonotypes were estimated from low-frequency clonotypes matched to each donor's FACS-determined naive share, without sorting.

Recombination connected TRBV15 to TRBJ2-5; the D segment cannot be called with confidence. The J call may be incorrect, as the DNA end agrees better with TRBJ2-7. Material for sequencing was blood. The source is a girl aged 2 to 10 in good health. The DNA reads TGTGCCACCAGCAGAGATAGGGTACGCGAGCAGTACTTC. Translated, it reads CATSRDRVREQYF.